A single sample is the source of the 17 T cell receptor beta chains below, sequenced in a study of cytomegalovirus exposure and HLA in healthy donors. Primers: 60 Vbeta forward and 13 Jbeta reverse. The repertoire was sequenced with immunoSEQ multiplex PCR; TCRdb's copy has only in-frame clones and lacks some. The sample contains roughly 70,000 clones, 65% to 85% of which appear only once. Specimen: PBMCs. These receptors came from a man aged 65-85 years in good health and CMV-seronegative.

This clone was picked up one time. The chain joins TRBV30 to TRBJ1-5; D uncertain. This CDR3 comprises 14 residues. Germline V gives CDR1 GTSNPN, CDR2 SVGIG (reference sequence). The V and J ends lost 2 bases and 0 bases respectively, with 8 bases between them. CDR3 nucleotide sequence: TGTGCCTGGAGTAACATTTATAGCAATCAGCCCCAGCATTTT. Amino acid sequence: CAWSNIYSNQPQHF.

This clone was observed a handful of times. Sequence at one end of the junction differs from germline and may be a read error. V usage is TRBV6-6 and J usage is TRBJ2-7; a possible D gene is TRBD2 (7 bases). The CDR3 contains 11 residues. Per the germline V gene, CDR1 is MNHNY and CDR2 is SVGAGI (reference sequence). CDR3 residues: CASRQGGGDHF. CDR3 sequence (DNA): TGTGCCAGCAGGCAGGGCGGGGGCGACCACTTC.

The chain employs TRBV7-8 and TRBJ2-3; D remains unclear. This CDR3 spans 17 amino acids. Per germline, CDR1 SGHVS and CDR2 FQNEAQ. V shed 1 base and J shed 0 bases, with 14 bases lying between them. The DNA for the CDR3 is TGTGCCAGCAGCTTAGTACGCGTAACCGCTAGCACAGATACGCAGTATTTT. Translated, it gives CASSLVRVTASTDTQYF.

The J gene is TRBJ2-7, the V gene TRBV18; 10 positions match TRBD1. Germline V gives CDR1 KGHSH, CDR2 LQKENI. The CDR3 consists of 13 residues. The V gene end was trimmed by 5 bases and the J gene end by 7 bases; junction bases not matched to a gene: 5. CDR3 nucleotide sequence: TGTGCCAGCTCAAGACAGGGGGCTAGGGAGCAGTACTTC. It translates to CASSRQGAREQYF.

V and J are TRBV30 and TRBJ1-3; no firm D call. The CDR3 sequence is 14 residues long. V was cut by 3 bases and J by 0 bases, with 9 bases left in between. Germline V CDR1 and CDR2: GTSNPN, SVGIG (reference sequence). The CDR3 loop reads CAWRIFSSGNTIYF. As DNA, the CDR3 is TGTGCCTGGAGAATTTTTAGCTCTGGAAACACCATATATTTT.

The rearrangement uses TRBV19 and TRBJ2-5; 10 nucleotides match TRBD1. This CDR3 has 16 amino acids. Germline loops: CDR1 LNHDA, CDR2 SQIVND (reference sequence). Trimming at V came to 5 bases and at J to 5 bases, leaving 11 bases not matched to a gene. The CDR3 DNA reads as TGTGCCAGTAGTTCCGGGACAGGGGCCGGAGGGGAGACCCAGTACTTC. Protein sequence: CASSSGTGAGGETQYF. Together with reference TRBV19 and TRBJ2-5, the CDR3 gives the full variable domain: DGGITQSPKYLFRKEGQNVTLSCEQNLNHDAMYWYRQDPGQGLRLIYYSQIVNDFQKGDIAEGYSVSREKKESFPLTVTSAQKNPTAFYLCASSSGTGAGGETQYFGPGTRLLVL.

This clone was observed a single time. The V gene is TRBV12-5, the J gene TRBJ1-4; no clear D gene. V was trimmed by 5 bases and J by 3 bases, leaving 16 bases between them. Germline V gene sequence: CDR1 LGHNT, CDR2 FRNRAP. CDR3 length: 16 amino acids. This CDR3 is CASGPPKTQANEKLFF. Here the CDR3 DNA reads TGTGCTAGTGGTCCCCCCAAAACGCAGGCTAATGAAAAACTGTTTTTT.

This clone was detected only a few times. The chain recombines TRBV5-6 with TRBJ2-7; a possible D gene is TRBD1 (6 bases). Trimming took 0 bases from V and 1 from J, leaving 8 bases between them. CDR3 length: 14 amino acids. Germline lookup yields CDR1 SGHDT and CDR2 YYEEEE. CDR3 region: CASSLGGTSYEQYF. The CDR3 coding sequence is TGTGCCAGCAGCTTGGGGGGGACATCCTACGAGCAGTACTTC.

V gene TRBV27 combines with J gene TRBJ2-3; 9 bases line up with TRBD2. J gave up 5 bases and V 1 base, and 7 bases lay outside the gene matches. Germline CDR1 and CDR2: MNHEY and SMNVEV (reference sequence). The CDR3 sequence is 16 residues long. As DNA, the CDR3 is TGTGCCAGCAGTTTATTTCCTAGCGGGACGGTAGATACGCAGTATTTT. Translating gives CASSLFPSGTVDTQYF.

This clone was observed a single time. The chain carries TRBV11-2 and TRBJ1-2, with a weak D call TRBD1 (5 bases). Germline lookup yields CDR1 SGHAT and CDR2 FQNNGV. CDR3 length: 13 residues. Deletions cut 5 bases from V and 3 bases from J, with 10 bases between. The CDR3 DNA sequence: TGTGCCAGCAGCCCGGGGGACCACTATGGCTACACCTTC. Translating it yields CASSPGDHYGYTF.

The CDR3: CARRGQVNSPLHF. The CDR3 DNA sequence: TGTGCCAGGAGGGGGCAGGTTAATTCACCCCTCCACTTT. The rearrangement links TRBV28 to TRBJ1-6; 7 nucleotides match TRBD1. This CDR3 contains 13 residues. V was pared by 9 bases and J by 6 bases, with 5 bases of the junction left unmatched. Germline CDR1 reads MDHEN; CDR2 reads SYDVKM.

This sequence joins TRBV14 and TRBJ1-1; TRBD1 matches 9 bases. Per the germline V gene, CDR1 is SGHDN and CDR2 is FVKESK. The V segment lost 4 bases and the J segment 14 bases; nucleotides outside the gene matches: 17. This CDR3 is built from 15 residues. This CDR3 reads CASSPRTGDLNLAFF. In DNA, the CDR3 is TGTGCCAGCAGCCCTAGGACAGGGGACCTCAACTTGGCCTTCTTT.

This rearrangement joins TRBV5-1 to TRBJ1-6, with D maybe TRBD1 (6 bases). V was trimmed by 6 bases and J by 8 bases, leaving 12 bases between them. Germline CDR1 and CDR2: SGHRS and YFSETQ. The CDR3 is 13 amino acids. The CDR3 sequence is CASNLGGDSPLHF. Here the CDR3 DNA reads TGCGCCAGCAACCTAGGGGGGGATTCACCCCTCCACTTT. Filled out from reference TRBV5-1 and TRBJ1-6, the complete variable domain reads KAGVTQTPRYLIKTRGQQVTLSCSPISGHRSVSWYQQTPGQGLQFLFEYFSETQRNKGNFPGRFSGRQFSNSRSEMNVSTLELGDSALYLCASNLGGDSPLHFGNGTRLTVT.

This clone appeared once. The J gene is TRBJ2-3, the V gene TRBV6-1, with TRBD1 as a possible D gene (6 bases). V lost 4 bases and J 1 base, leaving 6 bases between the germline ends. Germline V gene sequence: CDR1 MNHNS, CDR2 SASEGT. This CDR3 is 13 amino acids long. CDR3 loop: CASSGQGTDTQYF. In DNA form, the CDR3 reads TGTGCCAGCAGTGGACAGGGCACAGATACGCAGTATTTT.

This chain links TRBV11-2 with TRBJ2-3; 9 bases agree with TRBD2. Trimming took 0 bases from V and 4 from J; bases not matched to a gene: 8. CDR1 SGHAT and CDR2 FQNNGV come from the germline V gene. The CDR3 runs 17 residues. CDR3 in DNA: TGTGCCAGCAGCTTAGACCGGGCGGGAGGGCCCCCAGATACGCAGTATTTT. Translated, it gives CASSLDRAGGPPDTQYF.

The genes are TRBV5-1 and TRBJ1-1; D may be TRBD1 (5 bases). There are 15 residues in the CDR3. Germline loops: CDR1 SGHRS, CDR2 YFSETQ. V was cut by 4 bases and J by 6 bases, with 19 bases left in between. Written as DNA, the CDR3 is TGCGCCAGCAGCCCGAATGGGCAGCCGGGGGCTGAAGCTTTCTTT. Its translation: CASSPNGQPGAEAFF. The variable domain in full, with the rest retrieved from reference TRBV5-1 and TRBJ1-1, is KAGVTQTPRYLIKTRGQQVTLSCSPISGHRSVSWYQQTPGQGLQFLFEYFSETQRNKGNFPGRFSGRQFSNSRSEMNVSTLELGDSALYLCASSPNGQPGAEAFFGQGTRLTVV.

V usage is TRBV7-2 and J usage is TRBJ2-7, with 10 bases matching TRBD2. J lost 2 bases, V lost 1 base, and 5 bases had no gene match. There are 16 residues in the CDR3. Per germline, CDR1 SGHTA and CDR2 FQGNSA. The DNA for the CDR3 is TGTGCCAGCAGCTTAGGATCAGCGGGGGGGCCCTACGAGCAGTACTTC. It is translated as CASSLGSAGGPYEQYF.